The rows below give T cell receptor beta chains drawn from one sample of a study of blood T cells in healthy people across ages. One entry per CDR3 protein, called by TCRdb with MiXCR from the 5' RACE reads. In the table there are over 1,500,000 distinct CDR3 sequences, around 42% of which are singletons. Sequenced sample: blood. The receptors shown here come from a human donor in good health. Each CDR3 is given with its conserved first and last residue.

v_call	j_call	cdr3_aa
TRBV20-1	NA	CSARSGTYEQYF
TRBV24-1	TRBJ2-3	CATSDPVVVAGGTDTQYF
TRBV20-1	TRBJ2-1	CSARDLTGFNEQFF
TRBV7-9	TRBJ2-5	CASRVGGGQETQYF
TRBV9	TRBJ2-5	CASSVAGTSLETQYF
TRBV14	TRBJ2-4	CASSQGFHMGQANIQYF
TRBV25-1	TRBJ1-2	CASSDPGLGYGYTF
TRBV20-1	TRBJ2-1	CSASGRAYNEQFF
TRBV20-1	TRBJ2-3	CSASPPRAGDLTDTQYF
TRBV29-1	TRBJ2-5	CSVAAPGVGPQETQYF
TRBV6-2/TRBV6-3	NA	CASSYSIPAGEQYF
TRBV6-1	TRBJ2-7	CASRAGIEQYF
TRBV9	TRBJ1-1	CASSDPGYAFF
TRBV28	TRBJ1-2	CASSPTASYGCTF
TRBV25-1	TRBJ2-3	CASSNRDATDTQYF
TRBV5-1	TRBJ1-1	CASSLLALAAGAFF
TRBV7-9	TRBJ2-6	CAAIHSAGANVLTF
TRBV28	TRBJ2-5	CASTASGGPTETQYF
TRBV7-2	TRBJ1-2	CASSSRTGGGYTF
TRBV20-1	TRBJ1-4	CSAEAATNEKLFF
TRBV30	TRBJ1-6	CAWSKQFVALHF
TRBV6-6	NA	CASSNLQGAHNYEQYF
TRBV6-1	TRBJ2-1	CARRQGGVADLYNEQFF
TRBV7-9	TRBJ2-3	CASSLGNTGGTDTQYF
TRBV28	TRBJ1-6	CASSFVQLSINSPLHF
TRBV18	TRBJ2-1	CASPPNSGAPYNEQFF
TRBV6-2/TRBV6-3	TRBJ1-4	CASSYSSGLAANEKLFF
TRBV5-1	TRBJ2-7	CASSDPYGPQYF
TRBV7-2	TRBJ1-5	CASSLGDSYYQPQHF
TRBV20-1	TRBJ2-7	CSASRGHEQYF
TRBV24-1	TRBJ2-1	CATSNADRGYNEQFF
TRBV5-6	TRBJ1-2	CASSSPQESNYGYTF
TRBV27	TRBJ2-1	CASSLGQFSSYNEQFF
TRBV18	TRBJ2-3	CASSPGSEGILYTDTQYF
TRBV6-6	TRBJ1-2	CASSYSRDIINGYTF
TRBV5-1	NA	CASSGGAGGSEDYEQYF
TRBV20-1	TRBJ1-2	CSARVTSRVGGYTF
TRBV7-9	TRBJ2-7	CASSLRPRGYTSSYEQYF
TRBV15	TRBJ1-1	CATSRELLADTGAFF
TRBV7-2	TRBJ2-7	CASSRDDPYEQYF
TRBV5-1	TRBJ1-4	CACGSGTEEKLFF
TRBV28	TRBJ2-3	CASSLKTGGNTDTQYF
TRBV5-1	TRBJ2-3	CASNPGRGATDTQYF
TRBV7-9	TRBJ1-1	CASSGVGEAFF